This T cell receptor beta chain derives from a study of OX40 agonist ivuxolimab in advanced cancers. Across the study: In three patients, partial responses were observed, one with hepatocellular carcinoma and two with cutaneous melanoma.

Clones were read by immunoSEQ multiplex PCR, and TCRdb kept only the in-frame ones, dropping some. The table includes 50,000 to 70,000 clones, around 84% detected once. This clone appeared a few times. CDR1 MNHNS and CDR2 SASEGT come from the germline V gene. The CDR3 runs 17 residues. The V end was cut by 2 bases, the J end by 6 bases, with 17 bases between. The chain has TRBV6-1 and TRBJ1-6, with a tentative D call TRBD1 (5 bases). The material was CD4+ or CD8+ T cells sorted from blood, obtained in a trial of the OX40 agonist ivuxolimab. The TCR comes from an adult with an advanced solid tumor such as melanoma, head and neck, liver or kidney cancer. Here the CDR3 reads CASSEYWAPGSNSPLHF. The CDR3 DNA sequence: TGTGCCAGCAGTGAATATTGGGCGCCAGGGTCTAATTCACCCCTCCACTTT.